The clone carrying this TCR beta chain occurred a few times. Antigen specificity is unknown. One end of the junction does not line up with germline, which may come from a read error. TCRB transcripts that were expressed got sequenced, as all of the isolated RNA had been reverse transcribed. Sequenced by immunoSEQ multiplex PCR; TCRdb stores in-frame clones only, minus some. The table includes under 400,000 clones, around 15% detected once. The data were obtained in a study of beta chain features in type 1 diabetes. Study summary: Patients and healthy donors were similar in age, gender and cell yields. Whole-study results and caveats: Sequencing from cDNA could over-represent high-TCR-expressing cells.

Germline V gene sequence: CDR1 SGDLS, CDR2 YYNGEE. The CDR3 covers 14 residues. The authors took one heparinised blood draw, averaging roughly 100 mL, from each donor. Via the markers CD45RO/CCR7/CD25/CD127/CD95/CD27, stem cell-like memory, regulatory, central memory and naive CD4+ cells were sorted. The chain has TRBV9 and TRBJ1-3; 7 bases match TRBD1. Sequencing input: central memory CD4+ T cells from blood. The receptor was derived from a man aged 25 to 45 in good health. For the CDR3, the DNA is TGTGCCAGCAGCGCCGGACAGGCGGTCGGAAACACCATATTT. It encodes CASSAGQAVGNTIF.